The 21 T cell receptor delta chains in this list originate from one sample, sequenced in a study of gamma-delta T cells after stem cell transplantation. TCRdb re-processed the RT-PCR reads using CATT. The repertoire holds 190 or so delta-chain clones, roughly 27% seen once, with less than 75% in the top ten. The specimen was gamma-delta T cells. The receptor set was obtained from a human donor. It is not recorded whose cells these are; they may come from a transplant donor.

Concerning this clone itself: It may be a read error: a sequence one base away is much more abundant. The V call is TRDV1, the J call TRDJ1; 9 nucleotides match TRDD3. The CDR3 has 24 residues. Germline V lookup: CDR1 TSWWSYY, CDR2 QGS. With 2 bases clipped from V and 1 base from J, the junction kept 29 bases outside the gene matches. The CDR3 nucleotides are TGTGCTCTTGGGGAAGGCTGGGAGGATCTTCGGAGGACACTGGGGGAAGTCGCCACCGATAAACTCATCTTT. Residues: CALGEGWEDLRRTLGEVATDKLIF.

Notes on this clone: This likely traces to a read error, being one base from a far larger clone. This sample also contains other DNA sequences that code for the same CDR3. V usage is TRDV2 and J usage is TRDJ3; 12 nucleotides line up with TRDD3. Germline V gene lookup returns CDR1 GEAIGNYY and CDR2 EKD. The CDR3 loop spans 22 amino acids. CDR3 sequence: CACDRPLTGGYPSSWDTRQMFF. The DNA for the CDR3 is TGTGCCTGTGACCGACCCCTTACTGGGGGATACCCTAGCTCCTGGGACACCCGACAGATGTTCTTC.

Worth noting for this clone: The likely explanation is a read error, given a far larger clone one base away. This specimen includes other DNA sequences encoding the same CDR3. The chain links TRDV1 to TRDJ1; TRDD3 agrees at 11 bases. The length of the CDR3 is 24 residues. Trimming took 1 base from V and 0 from J; bases not matched to a gene: 25. CDR1 is TSWWSYY and CDR2 is QGS in the germline V gene. In DNA, the CDR3 is TGTGCTCTTGGGGAACGCCACCTACCCCAACTACGATGGGGGATACGCCTGTACACCGATAAACTCATCTTT. It codes for CALGERHLPQLRWGIRLYTDKLIF.

Worth noting for this clone: A read error likely explains this, since a far larger clone differs by one base. The chain recombines TRAV29/DV5 with TRDJ1; D is possibly TRDD3 (5 bases). V lost 0 bases and J 1 base, leaving 7 bases between the germline ends. There are 13 residues in the CDR3. CDR1 and CDR2 (germline): NSMFDY, ISSIKDK. CDR3 protein: CAASGGCTDKLIF. The CDR3 nucleotides are TGTGCAGCAAGCGGGGGGTGCACCGATAAACTCATCTTT. Full variable domain (rest looked up from reference TRAV29/DV5 and TRDJ1): DQQVKQNSPSLSVQEGRISILNCDYTNSMFDYFLWYKKYPAEGPTFLISISSIKDKNEDGRFTVFLNKSAKHLSLHIVPSQPGDSAVYFCAASGGCTDKLIFGKGTRVTVEP.

A remark on this clone: The protein held in TCRdb is that of a much larger clone and does not match this DNA's translation at residue 5, likely because of a read error; the protein shown is translated from the DNA. The chain recombines TRDV2 with TRDJ1; TRDD3 aligns across 13 bases. In germline, CDR1 is GEAIGNYY, CDR2 EKD. J was trimmed by 0 bases and V by 3 bases; bases with no gene match: 12. This CDR3 has 19 amino acids. Here the CDR3 DNA reads TGTGCCTGTGACCCCGTACTGGGGGATACGCGGAGACACACCGATAAACTCATCTTT. It specifies CACDPVLGDTRRHTDKLIF.

This clone was picked up a small number of times. With a far larger clone one base away, a read error is the likely cause. Other DNA sequences within the sample encode an identical CDR3. The chain uses TRDV2 and TRDJ3; 12 bases align to TRDD3. Germline V gene sequence: CDR1 GEAIGNYY, CDR2 EKD. The CDR3 has 22 amino acids. CDR3 sequence reads: CACDRPLTGGYPSSWDTRQMFF. DNA for the CDR3: TGTGCCTGTGACCGACCCCTTACTGGGGGATACCCTAGCTCCTGGGACACCCGACAAATGTTTTTC.

About this clone itself: A far larger clone is one base from this, pointing to a likely read error. This same CDR3 is encoded by further DNA sequences in the sample. The chain links TRDV1 to TRDJ2; TRDD3 aligns across 8 bases. Trimming at V came to 1 base and at J to 1 base, leaving 23 bases not matched to a gene. Germline V CDR1 and CDR2: TSWWSYY, QGS. This CDR3 spans 23 amino acids. The CDR3 loop reads CALGEPPVPIAWGNRLLTAQLFF. As DNA, the CDR3 is TGTGCTCTTGGGGAACCCCCTGTCCCCATCGCCTGGGGGAATCGGCTTTTGACAGCACAACTCTTCTTT.

This clone turned up a few times. A far larger clone is one base from this, pointing to a likely read error. The same CDR3 arises from other DNA sequences in this sample as well. The chain recombines TRDV2 with TRDJ1; 7 positions agree with TRDD3. This CDR3 has 18 amino acids. Germline V gives CDR1 GEAIGNYY, CDR2 EKD. The CDR3 coding sequence is TGTGCCTGCGACACCGTATTCCGGGGGATTAGCAACACCGATAAACTCATCTTT. Its protein is CACDTVFRGISNTDKLIF.

This clone appeared a few times. This DNA's translation and the protein TCRdb lists, from a much larger clone, do not match at residue 17, likely due to a read error; the protein shown is translated from the DNA. The rearrangement uses TRDV2 and TRDJ3, with TRDD3 matching over 12 bases. The V gene's germline CDR1 is GEAIGNYY and CDR2 EKD. The CDR3 is 22 residues long. The CDR3 DNA sequence: TGTGCCTGTGACCGACCCCTTACTGGGGGATACCCTAGCTCCTGGGACGCCCGACAGATGTTTTTC. This codes for CACDRPLTGGYPSSWDARQMFF.

This clone turned up a few times. A far larger clone is a single base away, which makes a read error likely. The rearrangement joins TRDV2 to TRDJ1, with D possibly matching TRDD2 (7 bases). Germline V CDR1 and CDR2: GEAIGNYY, EKD. With 3 bases removed from V and 0 bases from J, the gap between germline ends came to 31 bases. The CDR3 extends over 21 amino acids. In DNA, the CDR3 is TGTGCCTGTGACGTTATAGGTTCCTACCCAGGGGATGTGGATGACACCGATAAACTCATCTTT. Its protein product is CACDVIGSYPGDVDDTDKLIF.

This clone is hyperexpanded in the sample. At the DNA level, this CDR3 is encoded by other sequences in the same sample as well. The rearrangement links TRDV1 to TRDJ1, with TRDD3 matching 13 bases. The junction had 20 bases not matched to a gene; V was cut back by 4 bases and J by 0 bases. The CDR3 covers 22 residues. From germline, CDR1 is TSWWSYY and CDR2 QGS. The CDR3 loop is CALGGGPGCTGGYAWYTDKLIF. CDR3 bases: TGTGCTCTTGGGGGGGGGCCCGGATGTACTGGGGGATACGCCTGGTACACCGATAAACTCATCTTT.

A word on this clone: This is likely an artifact of a read error, given a far larger clone one base away. The chain recombines TRDV1 with TRDJ1; 9 nucleotides line up with TRDD3. The CDR3 is 24 residues long. Trimming cost V 2 bases and J 1 base; bases outside gene matches: 29. Germline V gives CDR1 TSWWSYY, CDR2 QGS. This chain's CDR3 is CALGEGWEELRRTLGEVVTDKLIF. The CDR3 bases are TGTGCTCTTGGGGAAGGCTGGGAGGAACTTCGGAGGACACTGGGGGAAGTCGTCACCGATAAACTCATCTTT.

With regard to this clone: A read error likely explains this, since a far larger clone differs by one base. The rearrangement uses TRDV1 and TRDJ1; 12 positions match TRDD3. The CDR3 is made up of 27 amino acids. Germline V CDR1 and CDR2: TSWWSYY, QGS. V lost 2 bases and J lost 1; bases outside the gene matches: 35. CDR3 bases: TGTGCTCTTGGGGAATTGACTCCAACCTTCCTACGTTCGTACTGGGGGATACCCCGGCCGTGCACCGATAAACTCATCTTT. Protein: CALGELTPTFLRSYWGIPRPCTDKLIF.

This clone was recorded only once. Only one base separates this from a far larger clonotype, so it likely reflects a read error. V gene TRDV1 combines with J gene TRDJ1, with TRDD3 matching over 11 bases. The CDR3 is 24 amino acids. CDR1 and CDR2 (germline): TSWWSYY, QGS. CDR3 sequence reads: CALGERHLPQLRWGIRLYTDKPIF. The CDR3 region has the DNA TGTGCTCTTGGGGAACGCCACCTACCCCAACTACGATGGGGGATACGCTTGTACACCGATAAACCCATCTTT.

This clone has only a few counts. The protein that TCRdb holds for this DNA derives from a much larger clone and differs from the translated DNA at residue 6, which likely indicates a read error; the protein shown here is translated from the DNA. The chain links TRDV2 to TRDJ1; 8 bases fit TRDD3. Looked up from germline, CDR1 is GEAIGNYY and CDR2 is EKD. V shed 1 base, J shed 0 bases, and the junction held 6 bases outside the gene matches. The CDR3 sequence is 16 residues long. DNA for the CDR3: TGTGCCTGTGACACGATAGGTGGGGGATACACCGATAAACTCATCTTT. Translating it yields CACDTIGGGYTDKLIF.

This clone was found a few times. A far larger clone is only one base removed, so a read error is likely. CDR3 DNA sequence: TGTGCCTGTGACACCGTACCTACACCCAGGGATGGCGAGACCGATAAACTCATCTTT. It is translated as CACDTVPTPRDGETDKLIF. The V call is TRDV2, the J call TRDJ1; D might be TRDD2 or TRDD3, each matching 5 bases. The germline V and J ends were trimmed by 0 bases and 2 bases, with 24 bases remaining between them. The V gene's germline CDR1 is GEAIGNYY and CDR2 EKD. The length of the CDR3 is 19 residues.

The table lists this clone with a few counts. A single base is all that separates this from a far larger clone, so a read error is likely. Other DNA sequences in this specimen translate into the identical CDR3. V usage is TRDV2 and J usage is TRDJ1; the match to TRDD3 covers 8 bases. From germline, CDR1 is GEAIGNYY and CDR2 EKD. The CDR3 has 17 amino acids. The CDR3 loop is CACDTVSVLGARGGLIF. Here the CDR3 DNA reads TGCGCCTGTGACACCGTATCCGTACTGGGGGCTCGCGGTGGACTCATCTTT.

This clone was seen only a few times. A far more abundant clone sits one base away, making this likely a read error. The same CDR3 can be traced to other DNA sequences in this sample. CDR3 DNA sequence: TGTGCCTGCGACTCCGTACTGGGGGATACGCGGAGACACACCGATAAACTCATCTTT. Its protein is CACDSVLGDTRRHTDKLIF. V and J are TRDV2 and TRDJ1; TRDD3 matches 13 bases. The CDR3 has 19 amino acids. Germline V gene sequence: CDR1 GEAIGNYY, CDR2 EKD. Trimming at V came to 7 bases and at J to 0 bases, leaving 16 bases not matched to a gene.

Comment on this clone: A far larger clone is one nucleotide away, so this likely arose from a read error. The chain employs TRDV1 and TRDJ1, with 9 bases lining up with TRDD3. After removal of 2 bases from V and 1 base from J, the junction contained 29 bases not matched to a gene. Germline CDR1 TSWWSYY, CDR2 QGS. The CDR3 runs 24 residues. The CDR3 protein is CALGEGWEDLRKTLGEVVTDKLIF. The CDR3 nucleotides read TGTGCTCTTGGGGAAGGCTGGGAGGATCTTCGGAAGACACTGGGGGAAGTCGTCACCGATAAACTCATCTTT.

Notes on this clone: A far larger clone lies a single base away; this is likely a read error. This chain joins TRDV1 and TRDJ1, with TRDD3 identical over 12 bases. The CDR3 spans 20 residues. CDR1 is TSWWSYY and CDR2 is QGS in the germline V gene. CDR3 bases: TGTGCTCCTGGGGGGCCTTCCTACCCCTTTACTGGGGGATACCCCGATAAACTCATCTTT. Translated: CAPGGPSYPFTGGYPDKLIF.

Judged by abundance, this clone is large. This may arise from a read error, as a much more abundant clone is one base away. The same CDR3 arises from other DNA sequences in this sample as well. CDR3: CACDTILLGDLTDKLIF. CDR3 nucleotides: TGTGCCTGTGACACTATCCTACTGGGGGACCTCACCGATAAACTCATCTTT. This chain uses TRDV2 with TRDJ1; TRDD3 matches 9 bases. Unmatched junction bases numbered 9, after V lost 1 base and J lost 1 base. Germline V gene data show CDR1 as GEAIGNYY and CDR2 as EKD. The CDR3 sequence is 17 residues long.